One sample yielded the 12 T cell receptor beta chains listed below, sequenced in a study of cytomegalovirus exposure and HLA in healthy donors. A multiplex PCR was run with 60 Vbeta primers and 13 Jbeta primers. Sequenced by immunoSEQ multiplex PCR; TCRdb stores in-frame clones only, minus some. Here the sample spans 130,000 to 150,000 clones, roughly 70% being singletons. Sequencing was performed on PBMCs. The receptor source for this set is a man aged 18 to 29 in good health and CMV-seropositive.

This clone turned up a few times. V gene TRBV5-3 combines with J gene TRBJ1-2; TRBD1 agrees at 10 bases. TRBV5-3 counts as an open reading frame of uncertain function. Trimming removed 5 bases from V and 8 bases from J; junction bases left unmatched: 9. The CDR3 has 14 residues. CDR3 residues: CARSYGQGVDGYTF. Written as DNA, the CDR3 is TGTGCCAGAAGTTATGGACAGGGGGTAGACGGCTACACCTTC.

This chain links TRBV5-1 with TRBJ1-1; a weak D match, TRBD1 (6 bases). The CDR3 sequence is 14 residues long. The germline V and J ends were trimmed by 1 base and 8 bases, with 15 bases remaining between them. The germline gives CDR1 SGHRS, CDR2 YFSETQ. CDR3 sequence reads: CASSLSGRTVEAFF. The CDR3, as DNA: TGCGCCAGCAGCTTGAGCGGACGGACAGTCGAAGCTTTCTTT.

The gene calls are TRBV4-3 and TRBJ2-1; D not resolved. The CDR3 is made up of 15 amino acids. V lost 4 bases to trimming and J lost 0 bases, with 10 bases between them. Looked up from germline, CDR1 is LGHNA and CDR2 is YSLEER. CDR3 coding DNA: TGCGCCAGCAGCCCGGAATGGAGCTCCTACAATGAGCAGTTCTTC. Its protein product is CASSPEWSSYNEQFF.

The gene calls are TRBV4-1 and TRBJ2-1; TRBD2 matches 8 bases. Germline V gene sequence: CDR1 MGHRA, CDR2 YSYEKL. This CDR3 comprises 16 residues. The trim removed 0 bases at V and 8 bases at J, leaving 9 bases unmatched. The CDR3: CASSQERAGGTDEQFF. DNA for the CDR3: TGCGCCAGCAGCCAAGAACGGGCGGGAGGTACTGATGAGCAGTTCTTC.

V gene TRBV5-1 combines with J gene TRBJ2-3, with D perhaps matching TRBD1 (6 bases). Germline V lookup: CDR1 SGHRS, CDR2 YFSETQ. CDR3 length: 15 residues. Trimming took 1 base from V and 0 from J, leaving 9 bases between them. The CDR3 bases are TGCGCCAGCAGCTTGCAGGGACACAGCACAGATACGCAGTATTTT. Its protein is CASSLQGHSTDTQYF.

This rearrangement joins TRBV5-4 to TRBJ1-2; D remains ambiguous. The CDR3 covers 15 residues. Trimming took off 7 bases at V and 2 bases at J, with 18 bases between the two ends. CDR1 is SGHNT, CDR2 YYREEE, per germline (reference sequence). CDR3 region: CASGSPRTGNYGYTF. The CDR3 DNA follows: TGTGCCAGCGGCTCCCCCCGGACGGGGAACTATGGCTACACCTTC.

This chain uses TRBV7-2 with TRBJ2-7; 7 nucleotides agree with TRBD1. The CDR3 has 15 amino acids. With 1 base clipped from V and 3 bases from J, the junction kept 6 bases outside the gene matches. Germline assignment: CDR1 SGHTA and CDR2 FQGNSA. The CDR3 DNA reads as TGTGCCAGCAGCTTAGTCGGGACAGAGTTCTACGAGCAGTACTTC. Protein product: CASSLVGTEFYEQYF.

The V call is TRBV10-3, the J call TRBJ1-1, with 7 bases matching TRBD1. CDR1 and CDR2 (germline): ENHRY, SYGVKD. The CDR3 has 14 amino acids. J lost 1 base, V lost 4 bases, and 3 bases had no gene match. DNA for the CDR3: TGTGCCATCAGTGGGGGACAGTCGAACACTGAAGCTTTCTTT. It specifies CAISGGQSNTEAFF.

The rearrangement links TRBV5-4 to TRBJ2-7, with a possible D match to TRBD1 (6 bases). The V end was cut by 3 bases, the J end by 3 bases, with 13 bases between. The germline CDR1 and CDR2 sequences are SGHNT and YYREEE (reference sequence). The CDR3 sequence is 14 residues long. The CDR3 DNA reads TGTGCCAGCAGCTACCGAAACAGGGACTACGAGCAGTACTTC. As protein: CASSYRNRDYEQYF.

Here the CDR3 DNA reads TGCGCCAGCAGCCGAACACTAGTAAAGGGACAGGGGATTTCCTACGAGCAGTACTTC. It yields the protein CASSRTLVKGQGISYEQYF. This rearrangement joins TRBV4-3 to TRBJ2-5; TRBD1 agrees at 10 bases. The closer fit of TRBJ2-7 to the DNA end suggests the J call may be wrong. Germline assignment: CDR1 LGHNA and CDR2 YSLEER. This CDR3 has 19 amino acids.

The genes are TRBV6-1 and TRBJ2-7; 7 bases fit TRBD1. The ends lost 5 bases at V and 2 bases at J; junction bases unmatched: 3. CDR1 and CDR2 from the germline V gene are MNHNS and SASEGT. The CDR3 extends over 13 amino acids. CDR3 protein: CASSWGQTYEQYF. The CDR3 DNA is TGTGCCAGCAGTTGGGGACAGACCTACGAGCAGTACTTC.

The V call is TRBV19, the J call TRBJ1-2, with a weak D call TRBD1 (6 bases). Germline V lookup: CDR1 LNHDA, CDR2 SQIVND (reference sequence). V lost 5 bases to trimming and J lost 5 bases, with 12 bases between them. The CDR3 has 13 residues. CDR3 protein: CASSDDRIYGYTF. The CDR3 DNA is TGTGCCAGTAGTGATGACAGGATATATGGCTACACCTTC.